This TCR beta chain stems from a study of blood T cell repertoires in COVID-19. Study in general: PBMCs, B-cell-depleted T cells, or T cells provided the cDNA or gDNA that made up the material.

The germline V gene encodes CDR1 MNHEY and CDR2 SVGAGI. The V and J ends lost 4 bases and 0 bases, in that order; junction bases with no gene match: 7. The CDR3 contains 16 residues. Seattle researchers signed up patients amid active infection and tracked them longitudinally. Per the study methods: Reference gene primer amplification yielded estimated nucleated cell counts. The table came from immunoSEQ multiplex PCR; TCRdb's copy has only in-frame clones and leaves some out. V and J calls and clone size follow that table, whereas D and trimming were derived from the DNA. The sample records about 160,000 clones, over 90% being singletons.

The rearrangement links TRBV6-5 to TRBJ1-2; 8 positions agree with TRBD1. The sequenced material came from peripheral blood. This clonotype was obtained from a woman aged 60-75 years with COVID-19, enrolled during active disease. The chain's CDR3 is CASSSYDRGSNYGYTF. For the CDR3, the DNA is TGTGCCAGCAGTTCTTATGACAGGGGATCTAACTATGGCTACACCTTC.